A single sample is the source of the 23 T cell receptor beta chains below, sequenced in a study of T-cell reconstitution after alpha-beta-depleted transplantation in children. The library targeted TCRbeta and was prepared with unique molecular identifiers. MiXCR, applied by TCRdb to the PCR reads, yields one record per CDR3 protein. There are 700,000 to 950,000 distinct CDR3 sequences in the sample; roughly 15% occur only once, and about 4.6% lies in the top ten. The starting material was PBMCs, mostly from graft donor cells, obtained 360 days after TCRalphabeta/CD19-depleted stem cell transplant. Source of these receptors: a male patient between 10 and 17 years old who had a stem cell transplant for acute lymphoblastic leukemia, so the T cells may come from the graft donor.

The chain links TRBV12-5 to TRBJ2-5; maybe TRBD1 (6 bases). CDR1 and CDR2 (germline): LGHNT, FRNRAP. The CDR3 is 16 residues long. Trimming shortened V by 2 bases and J by 2 bases, and 15 bases separated the two germline ends. The CDR3 protein is CASGLLNRALQETQYF. The CDR3 coding sequence is TGTGCTAGTGGTTTGCTGAACAGGGCCCTTCAAGAGACCCAGTACTTC. Looking up the rest from reference TRBV12-5 and TRBJ2-5 gives the full variable domain: DARVTQTPRHKVTEMGQEVTMRCQPILGHNTVFWYRQTMMQGLELLAYFRNRAPLDDSGMPKDRFSAEMPDATLATLKIQPSEPRDSAVYFCASGLLNRALQETQYFGPGTRLLVL.

The sample holds a few counts of this clonotype. The gene calls are TRBV9 and TRBJ2-6; D is uncertain. Germline values: CDR1 SGDLS, CDR2 YYNGEE. V was shortened by 4 bases and J by 0 bases, with 8 bases between the two germline ends. This CDR3 comprises 15 residues. For the CDR3, the DNA is TGTGCCAGCAGCAGACGGAGCTCTGGGGCCAACGTCCTGACTTTC. Protein: CASSRRSSGANVLTF.

The chain couples TRBV27 to TRBJ2-1; 13 bases fit TRBD2. The CDR3 has 15 amino acids. Germline loops: CDR1 MNHEY, CDR2 SMNVEV (reference sequence). With V trimmed by 7 bases and J by 9 bases, 9 bases remained unmatched. The CDR3: CASIGLAGVVGEQFF. DNA of the CDR3: TGTGCCAGCATTGGACTAGCGGGAGTAGTTGGTGAGCAGTTCTTC.

The chain has TRBV20-1 and TRBJ2-7; tentative D call: TRBD2 (5 bases). The CDR3 consists of 14 residues. Trimming shortened V by 6 bases and J by 4 bases, and 19 bases separated the two germline ends. Germline CDR1 and CDR2: DFQATT and SNEGSKA (reference sequence). DNA for the CDR3: TGCAGTGCCCGTGAGGGAGCAGTCCCTTACGAGCAGTACTTC. Protein product: CSAREGAVPYEQYF.

This clonotype was found many times. The chain joins TRBV5-1 to TRBJ2-1; 9 bases map to TRBD2. The trim removed 0 bases at V and 4 bases at J, leaving 5 bases unmatched. The CDR3 has 16 amino acids. Germline lookup yields CDR1 SGHRS and CDR2 YFSETQ. The CDR3 reads CASSLVGLAGYNEQFF. In nucleotides, the CDR3 is TGCGCCAGCAGCTTGGTAGGGCTAGCGGGGTACAATGAGCAGTTCTTC. The whole variable domain, filled in from reference TRBV5-1 and TRBJ2-1, reads KAGVTQTPRYLIKTRGQQVTLSCSPISGHRSVSWYQQTPGQGLQFLFEYFSETQRNKGNFPGRFSGRQFSNSRSEMNVSTLELGDSALYLCASSLVGLAGYNEQFFGPGTRLTVL.

V usage is TRBV27 and J usage is TRBJ2-5; TRBD2 matches at 9 bases. The germline V gene has CDR1 MNHEY and CDR2 SMNVEV (reference sequence). The CDR3 contains 15 residues. V lost 4 bases, J lost 5 bases, and 8 bases stayed unmatched. CDR3 sequence: CASSSTGTSRETQYF. DNA for the CDR3: TGTGCCAGCAGTTCGACCGGGACTAGCAGGGAGACCCAGTACTTC.

The genes are TRBV20-1 and TRBJ1-6; a possible D gene is TRBD1 (5 bases). The CDR3 is 14 amino acids. Between the trimmed V and J ends, which lost 3 bases and 5 bases, there was a span of 11 bases. Germline values: CDR1 DFQATT, CDR2 SNEGSKA (reference sequence). The CDR3 nucleotides read TGCAGTGCTAGGGCCGGGACCCATAATTCACCCCTCCACTTT. This gives the protein CSARAGTHNSPLHF.

The CDR3 coding sequence is TGTGCCACCAGTGATTTGAGGAAGATCCAAGAGACCCAGTACTTC. This translates into CATSDLRKIQETQYF. The V gene is TRBV24-1, the J gene TRBJ2-5; D unresolved. CDR1 and CDR2 (germline): KGHDR, SFDVKD. Trimming stripped 0 bases from V and 1 base from J, with 8 bases between. This CDR3 contains 15 residues.

The CDR3 nucleotides are TGCGCCAGCAGCGAGCAGGGGCCGGACACCATATATTTT. It translates to CASSEQGPDTIYF. The chain has TRBV4-1 and TRBJ1-3; TRBD1 is a possible D gene (6 bases). CDR3 length equals 13 residues. V shed 5 bases and J shed 8 bases, with 13 bases lying between them. Per the germline V gene, CDR1 is MGHRA and CDR2 is YSYEKL.

This clonotype was picked up many times. CDR3 DNA sequence: TGTGCCAGCAGCGTTAGCGGGGGCTCCTACAATGAGCAGTTCTTC. Amino acid sequence: CASSVSGGSYNEQFF. This chain joins TRBV9 and TRBJ2-1; TRBD2 matches 9 bases. The J segment lost 0 bases and the V segment lost 2 bases, leaving 0 bases of the junction unmatched. CDR3 length: 15 residues. Looked up from germline, CDR1 is SGDLS and CDR2 is YYNGEE.

Written as DNA, the CDR3 is TGTGCCAGCAGCGTAGAGGGTCTAGCGGGAGTAGGATCCACAGATACGCAGTATTTT. Translating it yields CASSVEGLAGVGSTDTQYF. The chain joins TRBV9 to TRBJ2-3; 10 bases are a match to TRBD2. The CDR3 totals 19 residues. Germline V gene data show CDR1 as SGDLS and CDR2 as YYNGEE. Germline trimming cut 0 bases from V and 2 bases from J; bases unmatched to any gene: 12.

There are a few counts of this clonotype. This chain joins TRBV5-1 and TRBJ1-2; 9 positions agree with TRBD1. V trimming: 4 bases; J trimming: 4 bases; junction bases outside the gene matches: 8. Germline CDR1 is SGHRS and CDR2 is YFSETQ. The CDR3 loop spans 15 amino acids. Written as DNA, the CDR3 is TGCGCCAGCAGCCTCACAGGGGGCAGCGGCTATGGCTACACCTTC. Translation gives CASSLTGGSGYGYTF. The complete variable domain, with remaining parts taken from reference TRBV5-1 and TRBJ1-2, reads KAGVTQTPRYLIKTRGQQVTLSCSPISGHRSVSWYQQTPGQGLQFLFEYFSETQRNKGNFPGRFSGRQFSNSRSEMNVSTLELGDSALYLCASSLTGGSGYGYTFGSGTRLTVV.

This clonotype has more than one count but fewer than ten. The rearrangement uses TRBV5-1 and TRBJ2-1, with D perhaps given as TRBD1 or TRBD2 (5 bases each). Germline-derived CDR1 and CDR2 are SGHRS and YFSETQ. The V and J ends lost 4 bases and 7 bases respectively, with 18 bases between them. The CDR3 covers 15 residues. The CDR3 DNA reads TGCGCCAGCAGCCGAGCTCGAGGGGTGGGGAATGAGCAGTTCTTC. Translation gives CASSRARGVGNEQFF.

This clonotype was recorded a few times. The CDR3 DNA sequence: TGTGCCACCAGTGTATCGGGTAGCGGGAGAGATCGCTCCTACAATGAGCAGTTCTTC. It specifies CATSVSGSGRDRSYNEQFF. The gene calls are TRBV24-1 and TRBJ2-1; 9 bases line up with TRBD2. With V trimmed by 5 bases and J by 0 bases, 13 bases remained unmatched. This CDR3 is built from 19 residues. Germline V gene lookup returns CDR1 KGHDR and CDR2 SFDVKD.

This chain uses TRBV18 with TRBJ2-1, with 14 bases identical to TRBD2. CDR1 is KGHSH and CDR2 is LQKENI in the germline V gene. The junction had 8 bases not matched to a gene; V was cut back by 6 bases and J by 7 bases. This CDR3 spans 16 amino acids. CDR3 sequence: CASSRTSGRILNEQFF. DNA of the CDR3: TGTGCCAGCTCTCGGACTAGCGGGAGGATATTGAATGAGCAGTTCTTC.

V and J are TRBV5-1 and TRBJ2-1; 9 nucleotides line up with TRBD1. Trimming cost V 0 bases and J 9 bases; bases outside gene matches: 7. The CDR3 is 15 residues long. Germline CDR1 and CDR2: SGHRS and YFSETQ. CDR3 sequence reads: CASSLAGTGRFEQFF. The CDR3 DNA sequence: TGCGCCAGCAGCTTGGCCGGGACAGGGAGGTTTGAGCAGTTCTTC.

This clonotype came up many times. This rearrangement joins TRBV5-1 to TRBJ2-2; maybe TRBD2 (5 bases). V shed 0 bases and J shed 5 bases, with 17 bases lying between them. Germline V CDR1 and CDR2: SGHRS, YFSETQ. The CDR3 has 17 residues. The CDR3 region has the DNA TGCGCCAGCAGCTTGGAGGCGATTAGCGTCTTGACCGGGGAGCTGTTTTTT. This codes for CASSLEAISVLTGELFF. Full variable domain (outside the CDR3, taken from reference TRBV5-1 and TRBJ2-2): KAGVTQTPRYLIKTRGQQVTLSCSPISGHRSVSWYQQTPGQGLQFLFEYFSETQRNKGNFPGRFSGRQFSNSRSEMNVSTLELGDSALYLCASSLEAISVLTGELFFGEGSRLTVL.

This clonotype was observed a few times. V is TRBV4-1 and J is TRBJ1-3, with D possibly TRBD1 on 5 matching bases. V shed 1 base and J shed 6 bases, with 13 bases lying between them. CDR3 size: 15 residues. From germline, CDR1 is MGHRA and CDR2 YSYEKL. The CDR3 DNA reads as TGCGCCAGCAGCCAAGCCCCCCGGGACGAAAACACCATATATTTT. Protein: CASSQAPRDENTIYF.

This clonotype was observed a few times. This sequence joins TRBV12-3 or TRBV12-4 and TRBJ1-1, with a possible D match to TRBD1 (6 bases). The V end was cut by 3 bases, the J end by 5 bases, with 13 bases between. The CDR3 has 14 residues. The CDR3 coding sequence is TGTGCCAGCAGTTTTGTGGGGGGCCGGACTGAAGCTTTCTTT. Amino acid sequence: CASSFVGGRTEAFF.

This clonotype has more than one count but fewer than ten. The chain combines TRBV27 with TRBJ2-7, with D possibly being TRBD1 or TRBD2 (5 bases each). This CDR3 region has 15 residues. The germline V gene encodes CDR1 MNHEY and CDR2 SMNVEV (reference sequence). Trimming removed 10 bases at V and 0 bases at J, with 19 bases between. The CDR3 loop is CATQFGAGSSYEQYF. The CDR3 nucleotides are TGTGCCACCCAGTTTGGGGCAGGGAGCTCCTACGAGCAGTACTTC.

The J gene is TRBJ2-7, the V gene TRBV7-7; the D is unclear. Between the trimmed V and J ends, which lost 1 base and 7 bases, there was a span of 20 bases. CDR1 and CDR2 from the germline V gene are SSHAT and FNYEAQ (reference sequence). The CDR3 is made up of 16 amino acids. The DNA of the CDR3 is TGTGCCAGCAGCTTAGTTCCCCACGCCATCCTGGGGGAGCAGTACTTC. Protein product: CASSLVPHAILGEQYF.

The rearrangement links TRBV19 to TRBJ1-1; D is perhaps TRBD1 (5 bases). V lost 7 bases and J 7 bases, leaving 22 bases between the germline ends. Germline V gene lookup returns CDR1 LNHDA and CDR2 SQIVND (reference sequence). This CDR3 has 15 amino acids. CDR3 loop: CASNPGIQGWNEAFF. The CDR3 bases are TGTGCCAGTAACCCCGGGATCCAGGGTTGGAATGAAGCTTTCTTT.

Only a few counts were recorded for this clonotype. This chain connects TRBV5-1 to TRBJ1-1, with 7 nucleotides matching TRBD1. This CDR3 is built from 16 residues. The V gene's germline CDR1 is SGHRS and CDR2 YFSETQ. Trimming took 3 bases from V and 5 from J; bases not matched to a gene: 13. This CDR3 reads CASSSRQGGGPTEAFF. The DNA for the CDR3 is TGCGCCAGCAGCTCCCGACAGGGCGGGGGCCCAACTGAAGCTTTCTTT.